This TCR beta chain was obtained from a study of OX40 agonist ivuxolimab in advanced cancers. Study summary: Hepatocellular carcinoma, melanoma, renal cell or head and neck cancer occurred in dose-escalation patients. Broader study findings: In general, CD8+ T cells held more expanded clones than CD4+ did, on average. The 0.1-3.0 mg/kg partial responders had among the lowest clonal expansion.

Profiled with immunoSEQ multiplex PCR; TCRdb holds only in-frame clones, not every one. This sample has some 43,000 clones, with roughly 94% found just once. About this clone itself: Its matching antigen is unknown.

Researchers took blood at baseline, on cycle 4 day 1, and on cycle 7 day 1. Germline CDR1 reads SNHLY; CDR2 reads FYNNEI. The V end was cut by 5 bases, the J end by 1 base, with 10 bases between. CDR3 length: 14 amino acids. The TCR originated in an adult with an advanced solid tumor such as melanoma, head and neck, liver or kidney cancer. This chain links TRBV2 with TRBJ2-3; a weak D match, TRBD2 (5 bases). The sample was CD4+ or CD8+ T cells sorted from blood, taken in a trial of the OX40 agonist ivuxolimab. CDR3 protein: CASSQLGRTDTQYF. The DNA for the CDR3 is TGTGCCAGCAGTCAACTAGGGCGCACAGATACGCAGTATTTT.